This TCR beta chain was sequenced during a study of shared clonotypes between healthy human individuals. Every contributor of samples was a Caucasian grown-up residing in Nashville, Tennessee. On this clone: The antigen is unknown.

Study results and limitations: Richness estimates generally favored naive over memory subsets. Across a handful of donors, naive CD4 shared roughly 5%, naive CD8 approximately 3.5%, memory CD4 roughly 2.1%, memory CD8 approximately 0.4%.

Splitting of each subset's genomic DNA was done evenly across several immunoSEQ plates. This table comes from immunoSEQ multiplex PCR, and its TCRdb copy is limited to in-frame clones, with some not included. The sample records a few million clones, about 90% being singletons. Trimming left V 6 bases short and J 0 bases short, with 15 bases between. The CDR3 has 14 amino acids. Germline values: CDR1 SQVTM, CDR2 ANQGSEA. Sequenced input: naive CD4+ T cells from PBMCs. The subset here: CD45RA+ positively selected. The sequence derives from a man aged 18 to 30 in good health. Some clones in this sample may be carry-over from other donors' samples. The V and J genes are TRBV29-1 and TRBJ2-7, with D tentatively TRBD1 or TRBD2 (6 bases each). The CDR3 protein is CSVRGGTVSYEQYF. For the CDR3, the DNA is TGCAGCGTAAGAGGGGGGACCGTCTCCTACGAGCAGTACTTC.